A selection of T cell receptor beta chains follows, all from one sample in a study of cytomegalovirus exposure and HLA in healthy donors. Here immunoSEQ multiplex PCR was the method, and the copy in TCRdb shows in-frame clones only, minus some. The repertoire table contains roughly 200,000 clones. Sequencing was carried out using PBMCs. The receptors were gathered from a man aged 25-45 years in good health and CMV-seronegative. Both conserved end residues are part of each CDR3. A D gene is named only where the DNA matches it firmly.

cdr3_length: 15
v_call: TRBV18
d_call: TRBD2
j_call: TRBJ2-3
cdr3_aa: CASSPGLGNTDTQYF
cdr3_nt: TGTGCCAGCTCACCGGGACTAGGGAACACAGATACGCAGTATTTT

cdr3_length: 15
v_call: TRBV4-3
d_call: TRBD1
j_call: TRBJ1-4
cdr3_aa: CASSRQTGGDEKLFF
cdr3_nt: TGCGCCAGCAGCCGCCAAACAGGGGGGGACGAAAAACTGTTTTTT

cdr3_length: 12
v_call: TRBV6-1
d_call: TRBD1
j_call: TRBJ1-2
cdr3_aa: CASSVTGSGYTF
cdr3_nt: TGTGCCAGCAGTGTGACAGGGTCGGGCTACACCTTC

cdr3_length: 16
v_call: TRBV7-2
d_call: NA
j_call: TRBJ2-2
cdr3_aa: CASSLRRRAGGGELFF
cdr3_nt: TGTGCCAGCAGCTTACGAAGAAGGGCTGGAGGCGGGGAGCTGTTTTTT

cdr3_length: 14
v_call: TRBV12-5
d_call: NA
j_call: TRBJ1-1
cdr3_aa: CASGMGGAGTEAFF
cdr3_nt: TGTGCTAGTGGGATGGGGGGGGCGGGCACTGAAGCTTTCTTT

cdr3_length: 14
v_call: TRBV29-1
d_call: NA
j_call: TRBJ1-2
cdr3_aa: CSVEEQDSGYGYTF
cdr3_nt: TGCAGCGTTGAGGAACAGGATTCCGGCTATGGCTACACCTTC

cdr3_length: 13
v_call: TRBV30
d_call: NA
j_call: TRBJ1-3
cdr3_aa: CAWSMGRRNTIYF
cdr3_nt: TGTGCCTGGAGTATGGGCAGAAGAAACACCATATATTTT

cdr3_length: 15
v_call: TRBV6-1
d_call: NA
j_call: TRBJ1-4
cdr3_aa: CASEFPGSYGEKLFF
cdr3_nt: TGTGCCAGCGAATTCCCCGGGAGCTACGGTGAAAAACTGTTTTTT

cdr3_length: 16
v_call: TRBV4-3
d_call: NA
j_call: TRBJ1-5
cdr3_aa: CASSQDWAGSNQPQHF
cdr3_nt: TGCGCCAGCAGCCAAGATTGGGCCGGTAGCAATCAGCCCCAGCATTTT

cdr3_length: 14
v_call: TRBV10-2
d_call: TRBD2
j_call: TRBJ2-1
cdr3_aa: CASGLAGGPNEQFF
cdr3_nt: TGCGCCAGCGGCCTAGCGGGGGGGCCCAATGAGCAGTTCTTC

cdr3_length: 14
v_call: TRBV10-2
d_call: NA
j_call: TRBJ2-7
cdr3_aa: CASSDQQGWSEQYF
cdr3_nt: TGCGCCAGCAGTGATCAACAGGGTTGGAGCGAGCAGTACTTC

cdr3_length: 17
v_call: TRBV15
d_call: TRBD1
j_call: TRBJ2-2
cdr3_aa: CATSRDPGQGFTGELFF
cdr3_nt: TGTGCCACCAGCAGAGACCCGGGACAGGGGTTTACCGGGGAGCTGTTTTTT

cdr3_length: 17
v_call: TRBV5-6
d_call: TRBD2
j_call: TRBJ2-3
cdr3_aa: CASSLLRASGSLDTQYF
cdr3_nt: TGTGCCAGCAGCTTGCTCCGGGCTAGCGGGAGTTTAGATACGCAGTATTTT

cdr3_length: 14
v_call: TRBV11-2
d_call: NA
j_call: TRBJ2-5
cdr3_aa: CASSSVGARETQYF
cdr3_nt: TGTGCCAGCAGCTCCGTAGGGGCACGAGAGACCCAGTACTTC

cdr3_length: 12
v_call: TRBV6-1
d_call: NA
j_call: TRBJ2-7
cdr3_aa: CASSVGKYEQYF
cdr3_nt: TGTGCCAGCAGCGTCGGGAAGTACGAGCAGTACTTC

cdr3_length: 15
v_call: TRBV29-1
d_call: NA
j_call: TRBJ1-2
cdr3_aa: CSVASTGKANYGYTF
cdr3_nt: TGCAGCGTTGCTAGTACAGGCAAAGCTAACTATGGCTACACCTTC

cdr3_length: 16
v_call: TRBV29-1
d_call: NA
j_call: TRBJ2-7
cdr3_aa: CSVGGGGGHDYYEQYF
cdr3_nt: TGCAGCGTTGGAGGGGGTGGGGGACATGATTACTACGAGCAGTACTTC

cdr3_length: 11
v_call: TRBV28
d_call: TRBD1
j_call: TRBJ1-4
cdr3_aa: CASSLGTDLFF
cdr3_nt: TGTGCCAGCAGTTTGGGGACAGATCTGTTTTTT